Shown below are 21 T cell receptor beta chains from a single sample sequenced in a study of blood T cells in healthy people across ages. Through a sample-barcoded 5' primer and a J-beta primer mix, a second PCR was run for roughly 6 to 12 cycles. TCRdb called the 5' RACE reads again in MiXCR, with one record for every CDR3 protein. The table lists 250,000 to 300,000 distinct CDR3 sequences, 27% of them singletons. The specimen was blood. These receptors came from a woman in her seventies in good health.

This rearrangement joins TRBV7-2 to TRBJ1-4, with D perhaps TRBD1 (6 bases). Germline loops: CDR1 SGHTA, CDR2 FQGNSA. V lost 2 bases and J lost 3, with 7 bases in between. The CDR3 spans 14 residues. The CDR3, as DNA: TGTGCCAGCAGCTTAAGGGGGGCTAATGAAAAACTGTTTTTT. Amino acids: CASSLRGANEKLFF.

This chain joins TRBV5-1 and TRBJ1-1; 8 nucleotides agree with TRBD1. From germline, CDR1 is SGHRS and CDR2 YFSETQ. This CDR3 is 15 amino acids long. Trimming cost V 4 bases and J 1 base; bases outside gene matches: 6. CDR3 DNA: TGCGCCAGCAGCGAGAGGACAGGGAGGAACACTGAAGCTTTCTTT. It encodes CASSERTGRNTEAFF. Full variable domain (rest looked up from reference TRBV5-1 and TRBJ1-1): KAGVTQTPRYLIKTRGQQVTLSCSPISGHRSVSWYQQTPGQGLQFLFEYFSETQRNKGNFPGRFSGRQFSNSRSEMNVSTLELGDSALYLCASSERTGRNTEAFFGQGTRLTVV.

CDR3 loop: CSASTGGSRGETQYF. The CDR3 region has the DNA TGCAGTGCTAGTACGGGGGGGTCCCGGGGAGAGACCCAGTACTTC. V is TRBV20-1 and J is TRBJ2-5, with TRBD2 identical over 8 bases. Germline CDR1 is DFQATT and CDR2 is SNEGSKA (reference sequence). V shed 3 bases, J shed 4 bases, and the junction held 10 bases outside the gene matches. CDR3 size: 15 residues.

The J gene is TRBJ2-5, the V gene TRBV20-1; 10 nucleotides line up with TRBD2. Germline loops: CDR1 DFQATT, CDR2 SNEGSKA (reference sequence). This CDR3 region has 14 residues. With V trimmed by 0 bases and J by 9 bases, 7 bases remained unmatched. CDR3 residues: CSARDPNSGRPQYF. The DNA of the CDR3 is TGCAGTGCTAGAGATCCGAATAGCGGGAGGCCCCAGTACTTC.

This clonotype was observed a handful of times. This chain connects TRBV28 to TRBJ2-5; D unclear. The J call is doubtful: the DNA matches TRBJ2-7 better. The CDR3 has 14 residues. Germline loops: CDR1 MDHEN, CDR2 SYDVKM. The CDR3 sequence is CASSGPESSYEQYF. Written as DNA, the CDR3 is TGTGCCAGCAGTGGACCCGAGAGCTCCTACGAGCAGTACTTC.

This clonotype appeared a few times. J is TRBJ2-5 and V is TRBV4-1, with D possibly matching TRBD1 (6 bases). TRBJ2-7 matches the DNA end more closely, so the J call is doubtful. The CDR3 runs 15 residues. Germline V gene sequence: CDR1 MGHRA, CDR2 YSYEKL. The CDR3 DNA follows: TGCGCCAGCAGCCAAGGGACAGATACTCGCTACGAGCAGTACTTC. Amino acids: CASSQGTDTRYEQYF.

This clonotype was counted a few times. The chain combines TRBV18 with TRBJ2-4, with D tentatively TRBD2 (6 bases). Germline CDR1 KGHSH, CDR2 LQKENI. V dropped 0 bases and J dropped 9 bases, with 12 bases sitting between them. The CDR3 has 14 amino acids. The CDR3 bases are TGTGCCAGCTCACCACCAGGGCAGGGAGGCATTCAGTACTTC. Amino acid sequence: CASSPPGQGGIQYF.

This sequence joins TRBV4-1 and TRBJ2-7; D possibly corresponds to TRBD1 (5 bases). Near its end, the DNA agrees better with TRBJ2-5, so the J call may be wrong. CDR1 and CDR2 from the germline V gene are MGHRA and YSYEKL. The CDR3 has 15 amino acids. The DNA for the CDR3 is TGCGCCAGCAGCCAAAGACCAGGGCCCCAAGAGACCCAGTACTTC. Protein product: CASSQRPGPQETQYF.

The V call is TRBV2, the J call TRBJ1-5; TRBD1 matches at 8 bases. The CDR3 length is 14 residues. CDR1 and CDR2 (germline): SNHLY, FYNNEI. Trimming removed 6 bases from V and 0 bases from J; junction bases left unmatched: 1. CDR3 in amino acids: CASRDRVSNQPQHF. Written as DNA, the CDR3 is TGTGCCAGCAGGGACAGGGTTAGCAATCAGCCCCAGCATTTT.

The V gene is TRBV5-1, the J gene TRBJ1-3; no reliable D call. Germline CDR1 SGHRS, CDR2 YFSETQ. V lost 7 bases and J 0 bases, leaving 14 bases between the germline ends. CDR3 length: 15 amino acids. CDR3 coding DNA: TGCGCCAGCTCCCCCGGAGGCTACTCTGGAAACACCATATATTTT. Its protein is CASSPGGYSGNTIYF.

This clonotype was found a few times. The rearrangement joins TRBV29-1 to TRBJ2-5, with 12 bases lining up with TRBD2. Judging by the DNA end, TRBJ2-7 fits better; the J call may be wrong. The CDR3 is 14 residues long. The germline V gene has CDR1 SQVTM and CDR2 ANQGSEA. The CDR3 coding sequence is TGCAGCGTCGGACGACTAGCGGGAGAGTACGAGCAGTACTTC. Encoded protein: CSVGRLAGEYEQYF.

This clonotype has a handful of counts. The rearrangement links TRBV29-1 to TRBJ2-4; tentative D call: TRBD2 (6 bases). The CDR3 is 13 residues long. V was cut by 7 bases and J by 6 bases, with 16 bases left in between. The germline gives CDR1 SQVTM, CDR2 ANQGSEA. CDR3: CSGDRDSRNIQYF. CDR3 in DNA: TGCAGCGGGGACCGGGACTCCCGAAACATTCAGTACTTC.

The CDR3 is CASKYNRDNTGELFF. Written as DNA, the CDR3 is TGTGCCAGCAAGTATAACCGGGACAACACCGGGGAGCTGTTTTTT. The J gene is TRBJ2-2, the V gene TRBV2; D possibly matches TRBD1 or TRBD2 (5 bases each). The CDR3 contains 15 residues. CDR1 SNHLY and CDR2 FYNNEI come from the germline V gene. Trimming removed 7 bases from V and 2 bases from J, with 14 bases in between.

This clonotype has a handful of counts. The chain employs TRBV7-3 and TRBJ2-5; D might be TRBD2 (6 bases). The ends were cut back, 4 bases at V and 4 bases at J, with 13 bases in the middle. The CDR3 has 14 residues. Germline loops: CDR1 SGHTA, CDR2 FQGTGA. The CDR3 loop reads CASSWGVESETQYF. The CDR3 region has the DNA TGTGCCAGCAGCTGGGGGGTTGAATCAGAGACCCAGTACTTC.

This clonotype was observed a few times. The gene calls are TRBV28 and TRBJ1-5; D is perhaps TRBD1 (6 bases). This CDR3 has 12 amino acids. V was clipped by 5 bases and J by 5 bases, with 7 bases between them. Germline-derived CDR1 and CDR2 are MDHEN and SYDVKM. CDR3: CASSTGYQPQHF. The CDR3 DNA follows: TGTGCCAGCAGTACAGGGTATCAGCCCCAGCATTTT.

The chain combines TRBV24-1 with TRBJ2-7, with TRBD2 as a possible D gene (6 bases). This CDR3 is built from 13 residues. Germline assignment: CDR1 KGHDR and CDR2 SFDVKD. Trimming cost V 5 bases and J 2 bases, with 9 bases left between them. The CDR3 sequence is CATSAAGTYEQYF. As DNA, the CDR3 is TGTGCCACCAGTGCAGCGGGTACCTACGAGCAGTACTTC.

This clonotype occurred a few times. The V call is TRBV6-5, the J call TRBJ1-6; TRBD1 agrees at 10 bases. V gave up 2 bases and J gave up 10 bases; unmatched junction bases: 5. Germline CDR1 reads MNHEY; CDR2 reads SVGAGI. CDR3 length equals 15 residues. CDR3 loop: CASSYLGTGVSPLHF. For the CDR3, the DNA is TGTGCCAGCAGTTACCTTGGGACAGGGGTCTCACCCCTCCACTTT.

The J gene is TRBJ2-5, the V gene TRBV12-3 or TRBV12-4; D gene ambiguous. The CDR3 has 13 residues. V lost 4 bases to trimming and J lost 5 bases, with 11 bases between them. CDR3 loop: CASSSSPEETQYF. The CDR3 nucleotides are TGTGCCAGCAGTTCGAGTCCAGAGGAGACCCAGTACTTC.

The CDR3 DNA reads TGTGCCAGCAGATCCACAGGGCCCACTGAAGCTTTCTTT. This encodes CASRSTGPTEAFF. This chain joins TRBV12-3 or TRBV12-4 and TRBJ1-1; perhaps TRBD1 as D (6 bases). The CDR3 spans 13 residues. Between the trimmed V and J ends, which lost 6 bases and 4 bases, there was a span of 12 bases.

The chain couples TRBV21-1 to TRBJ2-5; the tabulated D call, TRBD2, remains unverified against the DNA. TRBV21-1 is shown as a pseudogene. The CDR3 contains 18 residues. The CDR3 region is CASSKVPNPEGGVETQYF. The CDR3 bases are TGTGCCAGCAGCAAAGTGCCGAATCCTGAGGGTGGTGTTGAGACCCAGTACTTC.

The chain is built from TRBV6-5 and TRBJ2-1, with 9 bases matching TRBD1. Germline V gene lookup returns CDR1 MNHEY and CDR2 SVGAGI. The CDR3 consists of 16 residues. V lost 4 bases to trimming and J lost 1 base; unmatched junction nucleotides: 5. CDR3 amino acids: CASSWDREVSYNEQFF. The CDR3 DNA sequence: TGTGCCAGCAGTTGGGACAGGGAAGTATCCTACAATGAGCAGTTCTTC.